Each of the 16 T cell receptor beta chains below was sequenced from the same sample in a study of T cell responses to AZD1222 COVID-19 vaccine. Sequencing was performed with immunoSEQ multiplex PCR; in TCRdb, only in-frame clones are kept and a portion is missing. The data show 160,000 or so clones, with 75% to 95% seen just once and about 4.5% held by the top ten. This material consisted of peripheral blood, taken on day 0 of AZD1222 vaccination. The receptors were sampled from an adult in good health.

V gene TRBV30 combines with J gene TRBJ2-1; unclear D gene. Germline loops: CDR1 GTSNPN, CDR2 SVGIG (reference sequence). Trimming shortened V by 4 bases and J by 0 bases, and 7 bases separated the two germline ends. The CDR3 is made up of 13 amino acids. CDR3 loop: CAWTPTSYNEQFF. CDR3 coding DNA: TGTGCCTGGACTCCCACCTCCTACAATGAGCAGTTCTTC.

The CDR3 spells CASSERELKDEQYF. As DNA, the CDR3 is TGTGCCAGCAGTGAGCGGGAGCTCAAAGACGAGCAGTACTTC. The chain is built from TRBV27 and TRBJ2-7; 8 nucleotides align to TRBD2. From germline, CDR1 is MNHEY and CDR2 SMNVEV (reference sequence). Losses at the gene ends were 5 bases for V and 5 bases for J; bases not matched to a gene: 8. The CDR3 consists of 14 residues.

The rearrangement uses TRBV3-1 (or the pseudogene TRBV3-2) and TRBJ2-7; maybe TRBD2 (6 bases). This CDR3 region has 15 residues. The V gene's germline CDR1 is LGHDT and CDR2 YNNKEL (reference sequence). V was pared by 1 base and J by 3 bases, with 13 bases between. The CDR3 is CASSQAPGGLYEQYF. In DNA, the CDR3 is TGTGCCAGCAGCCAAGCTCCCGGGGGACTCTACGAGCAGTACTTC.

The CDR3, as DNA: TGTGCCTGGGGTGGACAGGCAAATTCACCCCTCCACTTT. Its protein product is CAWGGQANSPLHF. The gene calls are TRBV30 and TRBJ1-6; 7 positions agree with TRBD1. V lost 5 bases and J lost 7; bases outside the gene matches: 5. The CDR3 has 13 amino acids. Looked up from germline, CDR1 is GTSNPN and CDR2 is SVGIG (reference sequence).

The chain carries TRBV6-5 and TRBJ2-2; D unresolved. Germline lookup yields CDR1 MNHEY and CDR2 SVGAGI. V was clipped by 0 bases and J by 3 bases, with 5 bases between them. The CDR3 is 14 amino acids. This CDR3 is CASSYSTDTGELFF. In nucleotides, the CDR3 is TGTGCCAGCAGTTACTCGACGGACACCGGGGAGCTGTTTTTT.

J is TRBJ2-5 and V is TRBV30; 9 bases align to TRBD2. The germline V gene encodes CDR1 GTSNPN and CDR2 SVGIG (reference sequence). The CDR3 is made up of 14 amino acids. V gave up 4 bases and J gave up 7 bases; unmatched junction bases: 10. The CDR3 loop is CAWKASGTGGTQYF. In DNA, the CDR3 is TGTGCCTGGAAGGCTAGCGGGACCGGAGGGACCCAGTACTTC.

CDR3 residues: CASSLGQTDTQYF. In DNA, the CDR3 is TGTGCCAGCAGTTTGGGACAGACAGATACGCAGTATTTT. The rearrangement uses TRBV28 and TRBJ2-3; 7 bases are shared with TRBD1. This CDR3 is 13 amino acids long. V dropped 3 bases and J dropped 3; count of bases not matched to a gene: 0. CDR1 and CDR2 (germline): MDHEN, SYDVKM.

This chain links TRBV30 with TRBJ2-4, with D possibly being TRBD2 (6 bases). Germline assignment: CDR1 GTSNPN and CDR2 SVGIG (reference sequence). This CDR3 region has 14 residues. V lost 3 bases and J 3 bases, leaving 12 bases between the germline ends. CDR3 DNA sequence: TGTGCCTGGAGAGGGATGGGAGGCAAAAACATTCAGTACTTC. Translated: CAWRGMGGKNIQYF.

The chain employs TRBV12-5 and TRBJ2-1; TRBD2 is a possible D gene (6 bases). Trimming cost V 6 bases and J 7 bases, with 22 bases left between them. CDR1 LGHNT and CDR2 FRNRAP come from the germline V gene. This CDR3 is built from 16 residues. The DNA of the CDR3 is TGTGCTAGTGGCTCTCGAACCGGGACTCGAAAGAATGAGCAGTTCTTC. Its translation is CASGSRTGTRKNEQFF. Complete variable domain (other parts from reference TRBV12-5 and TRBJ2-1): DARVTQTPRHKVTEMGQEVTMRCQPILGHNTVFWYRQTMMQGLELLAYFRNRAPLDDSGMPKDRFSAEMPDATLATLKIQPSEPRDSAVYFCASGSRTGTRKNEQFFGPGTRLTVL.

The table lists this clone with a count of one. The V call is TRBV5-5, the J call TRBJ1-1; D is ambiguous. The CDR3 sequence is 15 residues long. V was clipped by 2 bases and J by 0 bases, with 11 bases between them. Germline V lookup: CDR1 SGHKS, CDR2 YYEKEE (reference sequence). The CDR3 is CASSFDFSMNTEAFF. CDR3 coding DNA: TGTGCCAGCAGCTTTGATTTCTCCATGAACACTGAAGCTTTCTTT.

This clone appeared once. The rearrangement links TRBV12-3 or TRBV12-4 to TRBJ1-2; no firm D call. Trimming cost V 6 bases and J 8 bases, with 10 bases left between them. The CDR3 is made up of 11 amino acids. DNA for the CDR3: TGTGCCAGCAGCCACCCAAGGGGCTACACCTTC. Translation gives CASSHPRGYTF.

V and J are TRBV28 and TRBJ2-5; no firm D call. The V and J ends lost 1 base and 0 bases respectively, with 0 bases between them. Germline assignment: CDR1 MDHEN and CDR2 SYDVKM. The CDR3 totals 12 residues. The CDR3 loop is CASSLYQETQYF. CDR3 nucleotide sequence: TGTGCCAGCAGTTTATACCAAGAGACCCAGTACTTC. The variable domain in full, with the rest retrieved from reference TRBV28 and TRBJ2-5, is DVKVTQSSRYLVKRTGEKVFLECVQDMDHENMFWYRQDPGLGLRLIYFSYDVKMKEKGDIPEGYSVSREKKERFSLILESASTNQTSMYLCASSLYQETQYFGPGTRLLVL.

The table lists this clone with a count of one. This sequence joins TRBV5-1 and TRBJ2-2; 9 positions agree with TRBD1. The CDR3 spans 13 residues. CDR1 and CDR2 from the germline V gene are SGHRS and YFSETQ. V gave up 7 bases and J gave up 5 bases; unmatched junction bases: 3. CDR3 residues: CASSTGGTGELFF. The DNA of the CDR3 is TGCGCCAGCTCGACAGGGGGAACCGGGGAGCTGTTTTTT. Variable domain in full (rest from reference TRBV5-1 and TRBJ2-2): KAGVTQTPRYLIKTRGQQVTLSCSPISGHRSVSWYQQTPGQGLQFLFEYFSETQRNKGNFPGRFSGRQFSNSRSEMNVSTLELGDSALYLCASSTGGTGELFFGEGSRLTVL.

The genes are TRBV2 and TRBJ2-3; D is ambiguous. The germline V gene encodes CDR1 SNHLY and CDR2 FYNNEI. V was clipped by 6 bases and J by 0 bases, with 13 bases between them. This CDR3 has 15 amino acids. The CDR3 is CASSEQPISTDTQYF. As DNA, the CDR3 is TGTGCCAGCAGCGAACAACCAATTAGCACAGATACGCAGTATTTT.

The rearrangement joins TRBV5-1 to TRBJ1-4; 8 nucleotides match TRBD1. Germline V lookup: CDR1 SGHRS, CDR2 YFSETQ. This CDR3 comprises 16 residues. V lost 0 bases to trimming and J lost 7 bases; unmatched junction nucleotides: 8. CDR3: CASSLVIGQGGEKLFF. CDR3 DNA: TGCGCCAGCAGCTTGGTGATAGGACAGGGAGGTGAAAAACTGTTTTTT. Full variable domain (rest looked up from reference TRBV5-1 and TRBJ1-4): KAGVTQTPRYLIKTRGQQVTLSCSPISGHRSVSWYQQTPGQGLQFLFEYFSETQRNKGNFPGRFSGRQFSNSRSEMNVSTLELGDSALYLCASSLVIGQGGEKLFFGSGTQLSVL.

The CDR3 nucleotides read TGTGCCAGCAGCCCTACCCGGGACTCAACGAGAGCTTTCTTT. Protein sequence: CASSPTRDSTRAFF. V gene TRBV7-3 combines with J gene TRBJ1-1, with a tentative D call TRBD1 (5 bases). Germline V gene lookup returns CDR1 SGHTA and CDR2 FQGTGA. V was shortened by 5 bases and J by 10 bases, with 20 bases between the two germline ends. CDR3 size: 14 residues.